These 11 T cell receptor beta chains originate from one sample sequenced in a study of beta chain features in type 1 diabetes (dated by TCRdb to the late 2010s). Results and caveats for the whole study, not just this receptor: In all four CD4+ subsets, TCRB CDR3 length was moderately but significantly shorter in type 1 diabetes patients.

The library was generated by the immunoSEQ multiplex PCR assay. The entire amount of isolated RNA was reverse transcribed using the High Capacity cDNA Reverse Transcription Kit, so the sequenced TCRB transcripts were expressed ones. Drawn from immuneACCESS, this table holds only the in-frame rearrangements with V and J called that TCRdb kept. Clones are partly lost; checked studies trace under half to an unresolved V gene and leave the rest unexplained. The sample profile shows 350,000 to 400,000 clones; roughly 12% of them were found once. The top ten clonotypes cover 0.0085% to 0.012% of the sample. These receptors lack a known antigen. The specimen was naive CD4+ T cells from blood. Interpreted using the paper, the cell subset or site label stands for: true naive CD4+ T cells. These receptors came from a woman aged 18 to 35 with type 1 diabetes.

This chain connects TRBV4-1 to TRBJ1-1, with D perhaps TRBD1 (6 bases). The V end lost 8 bases, the J end lost 4 bases, and 11 bases lay between the germline ends. This CDR3 is 12 amino acids long. Germline V gene data show CDR1 as MGHRA and CDR2 as YSYEKL. The chain's CDR3 is CASGTGPTEAFF. The DNA for the CDR3 is TGCGCCAGCGGTACAGGGCCCACTGAAGCTTTCTTT.

The J gene is TRBJ2-7, the V gene TRBV7-9; 8 bases align to TRBD2. This CDR3 is built from 16 residues. Per the germline V gene, CDR1 is SEHNR and CDR2 is FQNEAQ (reference sequence). Unmatched junction bases numbered 14, after V lost 5 bases and J lost 5 bases. Here the CDR3 reads CASSHKAVAGRHEQYF. The CDR3 DNA is TGTGCCAGCAGCCACAAAGCGGTAGCGGGGAGGCACGAGCAGTACTTC. The full variable domain, with the rest looked up from reference TRBV7-9 and TRBJ2-7, is DTGVSQNPRHKITKRGQNVTFRCDPISEHNRLYWYRQTLGQGPEFLTYFQNEAQLEKSRLLSDRFSAERPKGSFSTLEIQRTEQGDSAMYLCASSHKAVAGRHEQYFGPGTRLTVT.

This clone appeared a few times. V usage is TRBV28 and J usage is TRBJ2-6, with TRBD1 matching over 11 bases. The germline CDR1 and CDR2 sequences are MDHEN and SYDVKM. The CDR3 extends over 15 amino acids. The CDR3 here is CVAGTGGSGANVLTF. In nucleotides, the CDR3 is TGTGTCGCGGGGACAGGGGGGTCTGGGGCCAACGTCCTGACTTTC.

The chain carries TRBV4-1 and TRBJ2-1; D is uncertain. The germline gives CDR1 MGHRA, CDR2 YSYEKL. Trimming stripped 1 base from V and 7 bases from J, with 5 bases between. This CDR3 contains 12 residues. The CDR3 DNA sequence: TGCGCCAGCAGCCAAGCGGTGAATGAGCAGTTCTTC. It yields the protein CASSQAVNEQFF.

The chain recombines TRBV11-2 with TRBJ2-7, with 9 bases lining up with TRBD1. Germline trimming cut 5 bases from V and 3 bases from J; bases unmatched to any gene: 5. The CDR3 loop spans 14 amino acids. CDR1 is SGHAT and CDR2 is FQNNGV in the germline V gene. CDR3 sequence reads: CASSMDRGFYEQYF. CDR3 in DNA: TGTGCCAGCAGCATGGACAGGGGATTCTACGAGCAGTACTTC.

This clone was seen only a few times. V and J are TRBV4-3 and TRBJ1-2, with 8 bases aligning to TRBD1. Trimming at V came to 0 bases and at J to 4 bases, leaving 4 bases not matched to a gene. This CDR3 comprises 15 residues. In germline, CDR1 is LGHNA, CDR2 YSLEER. For the CDR3, the DNA is TGCGCCAGCAGCCAAGAACCCGGACAGGGCTATGGCTACACCTTC. It translates to CASSQEPGQGYGYTF.

This clone has a handful of counts. Within the sample, other DNA sequences also encode this same CDR3. The V and J genes are TRBV5-1 and TRBJ2-3; TRBD1 matches 8 bases. The CDR3 covers 12 residues. CDR1 and CDR2 from the germline V gene are SGHRS and YFSETQ. Losses at the gene ends were 3 bases for V and 6 bases for J; bases not matched to a gene: 0. CDR3 sequence (DNA): TGCGCCAGCAGCTACAGGGGGGATACGCAGTATTTT. Amino acids: CASSYRGDTQYF.

The chain is built from TRBV7-9 and TRBJ1-5, with D maybe TRBD1 (5 bases). CDR3 length: 14 residues. Germline V CDR1 and CDR2: SEHNR, FQNEAQ (reference sequence). The V gene lost 8 bases and the J gene lost 2 bases, with 13 bases spanning the gap. For the CDR3, the DNA is TGTGCCAGCGGGCCGGGGGGTGGCAATCAGCCCCAGCATTTT. This translates into CASGPGGGNQPQHF.

V and J are TRBV27 and TRBJ2-1; a possible D gene is TRBD1 (6 bases). V lost 2 bases and J lost 6, with 14 bases in between. Per germline, CDR1 MNHEY and CDR2 SMNVEV (reference sequence). The CDR3 totals 15 residues. CDR3: CASSLGPSRGNEQFF. The CDR3 coding sequence is TGTGCCAGCAGTTTAGGACCGTCCAGGGGCAATGAGCAGTTCTTC.

The gene calls are TRBV12-5 and TRBJ1-2; D might be TRBD1 (6 bases). Per germline, CDR1 LGHNT and CDR2 FRNRAP. V dropped 6 bases and J dropped 6 bases, with 17 bases sitting between them. This CDR3 comprises 14 residues. CDR3 sequence reads: CASGVGQYTDGYTF. The CDR3 DNA is TGTGCTAGTGGGGTCGGACAGTACACCGATGGCTACACCTTC.

This clone has more than one count but fewer than ten. This sample also contains other DNA sequences that code for the same CDR3. The rearrangement uses TRBV29-1 and TRBJ1-1, with 7 bases matching TRBD1. V lost 7 bases and J lost 4; bases outside the gene matches: 6. CDR1 is SQVTM, CDR2 ANQGSEA, per germline. The CDR3 totals 12 residues. The CDR3 sequence: CSAQGGGTEAFF. The CDR3 DNA sequence: TGCAGCGCCCAGGGGGGCGGCACTGAAGCTTTCTTT.